This entry concerns a single TCR beta chain. Antigen: not known. The method was immunoSEQ multiplex PCR; TCRdb's version includes in-frame clones alone and lacks a portion of them. The table lists about 29,000 clones, 91% of them singletons. The data were taken from a study of chemoradiotherapy in HPV16-positive cancers. Findings of the study overall: HPV-responsive T-cell expansion during chemoradiotherapy was linked to improved recurrence-free survival in HPV16-positive patients.

The CDR3 has 13 residues. The ends were cut back, 0 bases at V and 3 bases at J, with 6 bases in the middle. CDR1 is SGHRS and CDR2 is YFSETQ in the germline V gene. V is TRBV5-1 and J is TRBJ1-1; the D is unclear. This TCR was recovered from a human donor with HPV-associated anogenital cancer. The sequenced sample was blood, obtained from a patient who underwent chemoradiotherapy. The CDR3 reads CASSLVEYTEAFF. The CDR3 nucleotides read TGCGCCAGCAGCTTGGTAGAGTACACTGAAGCTTTCTTT.